This T cell receptor beta chain was found in a study of CD8 T cells in Susac syndrome. Random hexamers were used to reverse transcribe the RNA input (about 0.5 to 1 ug). TCRdb recomputed calls from the immunoSEQ multiplex PCR reads with MiXCR, one row per CDR3 protein. This sample yields 150,000 to 200,000 distinct CDR3 sequences, of which approximately 94% are seen a single time; approximately 0.11% belongs to the top ten. V dropped 4 bases and J dropped 0 bases, with 12 bases sitting between them. The CDR3 covers 15 residues. Germline loops: CDR1 SGHNT, CDR2 YYREEE (reference sequence). This clonotype originated in a human donor with Susac syndrome. Sequenced input: CD4+ T cells from PBMCs. J is TRBJ2-3 and V is TRBV5-4; possibly TRBD1 or TRBD2 for D (5 bases each). The DNA of the CDR3 is TGTGCCAGCAGCCCATCCGGGACCAGCACAGATACGCAGTATTTT. Protein: CASSPSGTSTDTQYF.